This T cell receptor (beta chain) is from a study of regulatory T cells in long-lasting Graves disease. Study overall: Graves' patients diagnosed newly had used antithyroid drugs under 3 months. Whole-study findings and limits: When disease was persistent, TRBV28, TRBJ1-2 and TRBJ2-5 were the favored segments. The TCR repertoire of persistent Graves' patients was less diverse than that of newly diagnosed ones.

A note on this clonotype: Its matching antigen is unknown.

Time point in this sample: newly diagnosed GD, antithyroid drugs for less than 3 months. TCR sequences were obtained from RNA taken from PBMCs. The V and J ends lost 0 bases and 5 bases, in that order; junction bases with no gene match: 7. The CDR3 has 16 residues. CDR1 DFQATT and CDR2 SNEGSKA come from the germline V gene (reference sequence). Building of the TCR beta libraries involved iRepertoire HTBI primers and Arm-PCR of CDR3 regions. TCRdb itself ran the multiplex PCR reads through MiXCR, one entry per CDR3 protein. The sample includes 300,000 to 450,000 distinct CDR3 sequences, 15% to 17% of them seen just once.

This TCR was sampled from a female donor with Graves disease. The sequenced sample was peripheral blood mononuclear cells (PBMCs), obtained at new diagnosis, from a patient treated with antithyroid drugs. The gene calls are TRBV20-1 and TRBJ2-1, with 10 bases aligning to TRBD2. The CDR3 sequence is CSARDLGLAGDNEQFF. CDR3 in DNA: TGCAGTGCTAGAGATCTGGGGCTAGCGGGGGACAATGAGCAGTTCTTC.